Presented here are 8 T cell receptor beta chains from one specimen sequenced in a study of blood T cell repertoires in COVID-19. Sequencing used immunoSEQ multiplex PCR; TCRdb keeps in-frame clones, though not all of them. The sample shows roughly 350,000 clones, 88% of them seen only once. The sequenced sample consisted of peripheral blood. Source of these receptors: a woman in her sixties or seventies with COVID-19, enrolled during active disease.

V usage is TRBV5-1 and J usage is TRBJ1-1, with a weak D call TRBD1 (6 bases). Trimming shortened V by 0 bases and J by 1 base, and 10 bases separated the two germline ends. In germline, CDR1 is SGHRS, CDR2 YFSETQ. The CDR3 covers 15 residues. The CDR3 DNA sequence: TGCGCCAGCAGCTTGGAAGGGGGAACGAACACTGAAGCTTTCTTT. This gives the protein CASSLEGGTNTEAFF. Looking up the rest from reference TRBV5-1 and TRBJ1-1 gives the full variable domain: KAGVTQTPRYLIKTRGQQVTLSCSPISGHRSVSWYQQTPGQGLQFLFEYFSETQRNKGNFPGRFSGRQFSNSRSEMNVSTLELGDSALYLCASSLEGGTNTEAFFGQGTRLTVV.

The chain joins TRBV27 to TRBJ1-2, with TRBD1 identical over 8 bases. V shed 6 bases, J shed 0 bases, and the junction held 12 bases outside the gene matches. Germline CDR1 and CDR2: MNHEY and SMNVEV (reference sequence). This CDR3 has 17 residues. CDR3 residues: CASRANWGQDPNYGYTF. In DNA form, the CDR3 reads TGTGCCAGCAGGGCGAACTGGGGACAGGACCCTAACTATGGCTACACCTTC.

This rearrangement joins TRBV28 to TRBJ1-1; 7 bases line up with TRBD1. Germline trimming cut 3 bases from V and 1 base from J; bases unmatched to any gene: 5. CDR1 MDHEN and CDR2 SYDVKM come from the germline V gene. The CDR3 totals 15 residues. CDR3 DNA: TGTGCCAGCAGTTTTCGACAGGGAGGGAACACTGAAGCTTTCTTT. It translates to CASSFRQGGNTEAFF.

This chain links TRBV28 with TRBJ1-5; 8 nucleotides align to TRBD1. The trim removed 6 bases at V and 9 bases at J, leaving 7 bases unmatched. This CDR3 region has 13 residues. Germline CDR1 and CDR2: MDHEN and SYDVKM. The CDR3 protein is CASRPTGGGPQHF. DNA for the CDR3: TGTGCCAGCAGGCCCACAGGGGGAGGGCCCCAGCATTTT.

Written as DNA, the CDR3 is TGCGCCAGCAGCCCCTGGCTAGGGACAGGGGGCTTGGATGAGCAGTTCTTC. It encodes CASSPWLGTGGLDEQFF. The chain combines TRBV4-1 with TRBJ2-1; 12 nucleotides agree with TRBD1. CDR3 size: 17 residues. The trim removed 4 bases at V and 8 bases at J, leaving 12 bases unmatched. CDR1 is MGHRA and CDR2 is YSYEKL in the germline V gene.

The chain links TRBV28 to TRBJ2-2; 12 bases match TRBD1. The CDR3 is 17 amino acids. Germline V gene sequence: CDR1 MDHEN, CDR2 SYDVKM. V dropped 4 bases and J dropped 4; count of bases not matched to a gene: 7. The CDR3 protein is CASSSIPGQGATGELFF. The CDR3 DNA reads as TGTGCCAGCAGTTCAATACCGGGACAGGGGGCCACCGGGGAGCTGTTTTTT.

The chain links TRBV27 to TRBJ1-4; tentatively, D is TRBD1 (6 bases). Per germline, CDR1 MNHEY and CDR2 SMNVEV (reference sequence). The CDR3 totals 17 residues. Trimming took off 6 bases at V and 0 bases at J, with 17 bases between the two ends. The CDR3 DNA sequence: TGTGCCAGCAGAACCCGACAGGACATTGCAACTAATGAAAAACTGTTTTTT. Protein sequence: CASRTRQDIATNEKLFF.

This clone was counted ten times or more. The chain links TRBV30 to TRBJ2-7; 9 bases map to TRBD1. This CDR3 has 13 residues. Germline lookup yields CDR1 GTSNPN and CDR2 SVGIG (reference sequence). The trim removed 2 bases at V and 4 bases at J, leaving 3 bases unmatched. The CDR3 bases are TGTGCCTGGAGTACAGGGGGCGAGTACGAGCAGTACTTC. This gives the protein CAWSTGGEYEQYF.